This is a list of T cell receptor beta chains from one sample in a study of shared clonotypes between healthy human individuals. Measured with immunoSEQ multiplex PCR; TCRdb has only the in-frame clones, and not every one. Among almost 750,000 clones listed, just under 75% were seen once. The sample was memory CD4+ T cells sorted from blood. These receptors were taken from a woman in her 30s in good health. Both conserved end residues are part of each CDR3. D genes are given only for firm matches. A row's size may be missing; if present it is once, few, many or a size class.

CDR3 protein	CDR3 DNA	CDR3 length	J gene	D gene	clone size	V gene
CAISLQGVNQPQHF	TGTGCCATCAGCCTACAGGGTGTTAATCAGCCCCAGCATTTT	14	TRBJ1-5	.	.	TRBV10-3
CASSPGRNEQYF	TGTGCCAGCAGTCCTGGGAGAAACGAGCAGTACTTC	12	TRBJ2-7	.	.	TRBV6-6
CASSESWTSGNNEQFF	TGCGCCAGCAGTGAGTCCTGGACTAGCGGAAACAATGAGCAGTTCTTC	16	TRBJ2-1	TRBD2	.	TRBV10-2
CASSNTGRPNTEAFF	TGTGCCAGCAGCAATACCGGACGACCGAACACTGAAGCTTTCTTT	15	TRBJ1-1	.	few	TRBV7-2
CASSQDPGNQPQHF	TGCGCCAGCAGCCAAGATCCGGGTAATCAGCCCCAGCATTTT	14	TRBJ1-5	.	.	TRBV4-1
CSVATGYEQYF	TGCAGCGTTGCAACTGGCTACGAGCAGTACTTC	11	TRBJ2-7	.	.	TRBV29-1
CASSTSGGRVLNEQFF	TGTGCCAGCAGCACCTCGGGGGGGCGTGTATTGAATGAGCAGTTCTTC	16	TRBJ2-1	TRBD2	.	TRBV9
CASSPGLQGQPQHF	TGCGCCAGCAGCCCGGGGCTTCAGGGTCAGCCCCAGCATTTT	14	TRBJ1-5	.	.	TRBV5-1
CASSLAPASGEQYF	TGTGCCAGCAGCTTAGCCCCCGCCAGTGGTGAGCAGTACTTC	14	TRBJ2-7	.	.	TRBV7-3
CASSLGTGGEQFF	TGTGCCAGCAGCTTGGGGACAGGTGGTGAGCAGTTCTTC	13	TRBJ2-1	TRBD1	.	TRBV5-6
CASSLAGAFGF	TGTGCCAGCAGCTTAGCAGGGGCATTTGGCTTC	11	TRBJ2-7	.	many	TRBV7-8
CASSIPDSLSNQPQHF	TGTGCCAGTAGTATCCCCGACAGCCTAAGCAATCAGCCCCAGCATTTT	16	TRBJ1-5	.	.	TRBV19
CASTRERNTGELFF	TGTGCCAGCACCCGGGAACGAAACACCGGGGAGCTGTTTTTT	14	TRBJ2-2	.	.	TRBV28
CASSSGRVGDTQYF	TGCGCCAGCTCCAGCGGGAGGGTGGGAGATACGCAGTATTTT	14	TRBJ2-3	TRBD2	.	TRBV5-1
CASSLGGWYTF	TGCGCCAGCAGCCTAGGGGGTTGGTACACCTTC	11	TRBJ1-2	.	.	TRBV5-1
CASSPGGRRQFF	TGCGCCAGCAGCCCCGGTGGTCGGCGGCAGTTCTTC	12	TRBJ2-1	.	.	TRBV5-1
CASSLEWTYHTGELFF	TGTGCCAGCAGCTTGGAATGGACGTACCATACCGGGGAGCTGTTTTTT	16	TRBJ2-2	.	.	TRBV5-8
CASSEVHRGKLFF	TGTGCCAGCAGTGAGGTCCACCGAGGGAAACTGTTTTTT	13	TRBJ1-4	.	few	TRBV2
CASSPRTGGFEKLFF	TGCGCCAGCAGCCCCCGGACAGGGGGCTTCGAAAAACTGTTTTTT	15	TRBJ1-4	TRBD1	.	TRBV5-1
CASSPRRSQETQYF	TGTGCCAGCTCACCGAGACGGTCCCAAGAGACCCAGTACTTC	14	TRBJ2-5	.	.	TRBV18
CASSLAGGPPYEQYF	TGTGCCAGCAGTTTAGCGGGAGGCCCACCCTACGAGCAGTACTTC	15	TRBJ2-7	TRBD2	many	TRBV28
CASSELLQGTYGYTF	TGTGCCAGCAGTGAGTTACTACAGGGGACCTATGGCTACACCTTC	15	TRBJ1-2	TRBD1	.	TRBV25-1
CRGEQETQYF	TGTAGGGGGGAACAAGAGACCCAGTACTTC	10	TRBJ2-5	.	.	TRBV7-9
CASSPTGHVDGYTF	TGTGCCAGCAGCCCGACAGGGCATGTCGACGGCTACACCTTC	14	TRBJ1-2	TRBD1	many	TRBV6-4
CSVERRVERAFF	TGCAGCGTTGAAAGAAGGGTAGAGCGAGCTTTCTTT	12	TRBJ1-1	.	.	TRBV29-1
CASSVYRGETEQFF	TGTGCCAGCAGCGTATACCGGGGGGAGACTGAGCAGTTCTTC	14	TRBJ2-1	TRBD2	once	TRBV7-2
CASSLATGIEETQYF	TGCGCCAGCAGCTTGGCCACGGGGATAGAAGAGACCCAGTACTTC	15	TRBJ2-5	.	.	TRBV5-1
CASSPLTSGTNTGELFF	TGTGCCAGCTCACCATTGACTAGCGGGACGAACACCGGGGAGCTGTTTTTT	17	TRBJ2-2	TRBD2	.	TRBV18
CATTIGQNTGELFF	TGTGCCACCACTATTGGACAGAACACCGGGGAGCTGTTTTTT	14	TRBJ2-2	.	few	TRBV7-8
CASSLGGGTVTYNEQFF	TGTGCCAGCAGCTTAGGGGGCGGGACTGTAACCTACAATGAGCAGTTCTTC	17	TRBJ2-1	.	once	TRBV11-2
CASTRGAAPNTEAFF	TGCGCCAGCACAAGGGGAGCCGCACCGAACACTGAAGCTTTCTTT	15	TRBJ1-1	.	.	TRBV5-1
CASNGGTGYEQYF	TGTGCCAGCAACGGAGGGACCGGCTACGAGCAGTACTTC	13	TRBJ2-7	.	.	TRBV27
CASSVGRWELAAQYF	TGTGCCAGCAGCGTAGGAAGGTGGGAGCTGGCTGCGCAGTATTTT	15	TRBJ2-3	.	.	TRBV9
CASTTGGKGNQPQHF	TGTGCCAGCACCACCGGCGGGAAAGGCAATCAGCCCCAGCATTTT	15	TRBJ1-5	.	once	TRBV28
CASSYSETGGTDTQYF	TGTGCCAGCAGTTACTCGGAGACCGGGGGCACAGATACGCAGTATTTT	16	TRBJ2-3	.	.	TRBV6-5
CASSATPEGTVYGYTF	TGTGCCAGCAGTGCAACACCTGAGGGGACCGTCTATGGCTACACCTTC	16	TRBJ1-2	.	.	TRBV28
CASSLDSSDTQYF	TGTGCCAGCAGTTTGGACAGTTCAGATACGCAGTATTTT	13	TRBJ2-3	.	.	TRBV28
CASSYDAGLSGNTIYF	TGTGCCAGCAGTTACGACGCTGGCCTCTCTGGAAACACCATATATTTT	16	TRBJ1-3	.	few	TRBV6-5
CASSANSGNTIYF	TGTGCCAGCAGTGCAAACTCTGGAAACACCATATATTTT	13	TRBJ1-3	.	.	TRBV2
CASSGDRLTDTQYF	TGTGCCAGCTCGGGGGACAGGCTCACAGATACGCAGTATTTT	14	TRBJ2-3	TRBD1	.	TRBV18
CASSTTVQETQYF	TGTGCCAGTAGTACGACGGTCCAAGAGACCCAGTACTTC	13	TRBJ2-5	.	once	TRBV19
CASSLAQGPYEQYF	TGTGCCAGCAGCTTAGCACAGGGACCCTACGAGCAGTACTTC	14	TRBJ2-7	.	.	TRBV11-1
CASSLWASAGELFF	TGTGCCAGCAGTTTATGGGCTAGCGCCGGGGAGCTGTTTTTT	14	TRBJ2-2	.	.	TRBV27
CASSQRPGGSTDTQYF	TGTGCCAGCAGCCAACGGCCCGGGGGAAGCACAGATACGCAGTATTTT	16	TRBJ2-3	.	few	TRBV2
CASHLGPGAGTDTQYF	TGTGCCAGCCACTTAGGCCCGGGAGCTGGCACAGATACGCAGTATTTT	16	TRBJ2-3	.	.	TRBV7-2
CASSPRTQETQYF	TGTGCCAGCTCACCACGGACCCAAGAGACCCAGTACTTC	13	TRBJ2-5	.	.	TRBV18
CASSWGSGGEQYF	TGCGCCAGCAGCTGGGGCTCAGGGGGTGAGCAGTACTTC	13	TRBJ2-7	TRBD1	few	TRBV5-1
CAARREGAPGELFF	TGTGCCGCCCGAAGGGAGGGGGCCCCCGGGGAGCTGTTTTTT	14	TRBJ2-2	.	few	TRBV28
CASKGSSGSLNEQFF	TGCGCCAGCAAGGGTTCGAGCGGGAGTCTAAATGAGCAGTTCTTC	15	TRBJ2-1	TRBD2	.	TRBV10-1
CASKGDHNTEAFF	TGTGCCAGCAAGGGGGACCATAACACTGAAGCTTTCTTT	13	TRBJ1-1	.	.	TRBV7-9
CATRGISSYEQYF	TGTGCCACCCGCGGAATAAGCTCCTACGAGCAGTACTTC	13	TRBJ2-7	.	.	TRBV10-3
CASSYPLRGWYYGYTF	TGTGCCAGCAGTTACCCGCTCCGGGGATGGTACTATGGCTACACCTTC	16	TRBJ1-2	.	.	TRBV6-5
CASSPGLGRYEQYF	TGTGCCAGCAGCCCGGGACTAGGAAGGTACGAGCAGTACTTC	14	TRBJ2-7	TRBD2	.	TRBV14